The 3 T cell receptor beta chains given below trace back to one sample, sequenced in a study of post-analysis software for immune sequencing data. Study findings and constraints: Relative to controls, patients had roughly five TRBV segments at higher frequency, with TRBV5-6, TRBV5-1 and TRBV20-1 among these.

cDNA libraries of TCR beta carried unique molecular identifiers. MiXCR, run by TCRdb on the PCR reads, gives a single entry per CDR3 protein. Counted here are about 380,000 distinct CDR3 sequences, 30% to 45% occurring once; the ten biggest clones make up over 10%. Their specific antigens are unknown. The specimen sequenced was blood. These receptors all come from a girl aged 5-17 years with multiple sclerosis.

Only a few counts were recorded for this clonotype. The CDR3 bases are TGTGCCAGCAGGGGACAGGGGGATAATTCACCCCTCCACTTT. It translates to CASRGQGDNSPLHF. This sequence joins TRBV3-1 and TRBJ1-6, with 11 bases aligning to TRBD1. The trim removed 6 bases at V and 5 bases at J, leaving 0 bases unmatched. This CDR3 has 14 residues. CDR1 and CDR2 (germline): LGHDT, YNNKEL (reference sequence).

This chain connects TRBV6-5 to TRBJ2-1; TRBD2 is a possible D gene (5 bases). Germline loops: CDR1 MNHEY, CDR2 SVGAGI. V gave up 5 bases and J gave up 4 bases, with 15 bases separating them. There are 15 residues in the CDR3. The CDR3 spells CASSPPSAGYNEQFF. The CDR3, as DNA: TGTGCCAGCAGTCCCCCCTCGGCGGGTTACAATGAGCAGTTCTTC.

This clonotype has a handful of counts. CDR3 coding DNA: TGTGCCAGCAGTCCCGGGTCCCATAATTCACCCCTCCACTTT. Encoded protein: CASSPGSHNSPLHF. The V gene is TRBV3-1, the J gene TRBJ1-6; no firm D call. In germline, CDR1 is LGHDT, CDR2 YNNKEL (reference sequence). V was shortened by 6 bases and J by 5 bases, with 11 bases between the two germline ends. The CDR3 covers 14 residues.